The 18 T cell receptor beta chains below were found in one sample sequenced in a study of shared clonotypes between healthy human individuals. Method: immunoSEQ multiplex PCR; TCRdb's copy keeps in-frame clones and lacks some. The table includes about 470,000 clones, around 79% detected once. The sequencing sample was made of PBMCs. The receptors stem from a woman aged 40 to 55 in good health. Some clones in this sample may be carry-over from other donors' samples.

The chain carries TRBV7-9 and TRBJ1-6, with D maybe TRBD1 (6 bases). The CDR3 consists of 13 residues. The V gene's germline CDR1 is SEHNR and CDR2 FQNEAQ (reference sequence). Trimming left V 11 bases short and J 10 bases short, with 18 bases between. Here the CDR3 reads CALGAQGESPLHF. The CDR3 DNA follows: TGTGCCCTGGGGGCACAGGGAGAGTCACCCCTCCACTTT.

V and J are TRBV28 and TRBJ1-5; a possible D gene is TRBD1 (6 bases). This CDR3 is 15 amino acids long. Trimming pared 0 bases from V and 6 bases from J, leaving 12 bases between. Germline CDR1 and CDR2: MDHEN and SYDVKM. The DNA of the CDR3 is TGTGCCAGCAGTTTATGGCAGGGGTGGATTCAGCCCCAGCATTTT. Residues: CASSLWQGWIQPQHF.

J is TRBJ1-4 and V is TRBV7-2; possible D gene TRBD1, 5 bases. There are 15 residues in the CDR3. Trimming removed 1 base at V and 4 bases at J, with 10 bases between. Germline-derived CDR1 and CDR2 are SGHTA and FQGNSA. The CDR3 sequence: CASSLGGRDNEKLFF. Here the CDR3 DNA reads TGTGCCAGCAGCTTAGGGGGCAGGGATAATGAAAAACTGTTTTTT.

Written as DNA, the CDR3 is TGTGCCAGCAGTTCTGACAGGGGCGACGGGGAGCTGTTTTTT. It codes for CASSSDRGDGELFF. The J gene is TRBJ2-2, the V gene TRBV6-6, with TRBD1 identical over 8 bases. The CDR3 has 14 amino acids. Trimming at V came to 4 bases and at J to 7 bases, leaving 5 bases not matched to a gene. Germline V gives CDR1 MNHNY, CDR2 SVGAGI (reference sequence).

The rearrangement links TRBV29-1 to TRBJ2-5; 12 bases match TRBD2. With V trimmed by 4 bases and J by 2 bases, 8 bases remained unmatched. The CDR3 runs 16 residues. Germline V lookup: CDR1 SQVTM, CDR2 ANQGSEA. CDR3 in amino acids: CSVAFGLAGGQETQYF. The CDR3 DNA reads TGCAGCGTTGCGTTCGGTCTAGCGGGAGGGCAAGAGACCCAGTACTTC.

The J gene is TRBJ2-7, the V gene TRBV5-1, with 10 positions matching TRBD2. Trimming at V came to 5 bases and at J to 0 bases, leaving 8 bases not matched to a gene. CDR1 is SGHRS, CDR2 YFSETQ, per germline. This CDR3 is built from 16 residues. The CDR3 loop reads CASRGLTSGTSYEQYF. The DNA of the CDR3 is TGCGCCAGCAGGGGGCTAACTAGCGGGACCTCCTACGAGCAGTACTTC.

The V call is TRBV30, the J call TRBJ2-6; 9 positions agree with TRBD1. V lost 4 bases, J lost 4 bases, and 11 bases stayed unmatched. Germline CDR1 is GTSNPN and CDR2 is SVGIG (reference sequence). The CDR3 sequence is 17 residues long. The CDR3 DNA follows: TGTGCCTGGATGGGGACAGGGAATCCGGGAGGGGCCAACGTCCTGACTTTC. Translating gives CAWMGTGNPGGANVLTF.

This clone has just one count. V and J are TRBV5-1 and TRBJ2-3, with 7 bases aligning to TRBD2. CDR1 and CDR2 from the germline V gene are SGHRS and YFSETQ. Trimming took 4 bases from V and 3 from J; bases not matched to a gene: 5. The length of the CDR3 is 14 residues. DNA of the CDR3: TGCGCCAGCAGCCAACTAGCGACAACAGATACGCAGTATTTT. This gives the protein CASSQLATTDTQYF. The variable domain in full, with the rest retrieved from reference TRBV5-1 and TRBJ2-3, is KAGVTQTPRYLIKTRGQQVTLSCSPISGHRSVSWYQQTPGQGLQFLFEYFSETQRNKGNFPGRFSGRQFSNSRSEMNVSTLELGDSALYLCASSQLATTDTQYFGPGTRLTVL.

V gene TRBV13 combines with J gene TRBJ2-2; D gene ambiguous. Trimming left V 5 bases short and J 7 bases short, with 11 bases between. Looked up from germline, CDR1 is PRHDT and CDR2 is FYEKMQ (reference sequence). CDR3 length: 13 amino acids. The CDR3 region has the DNA TGTGCCAGCAGCGCGACTCGGCGCGGGGAGCTGTTTTTT. It specifies CASSATRRGELFF.

The rearrangement uses TRBV6-6 and TRBJ2-1, with TRBD1 identical over 8 bases. From germline, CDR1 is MNHNY and CDR2 SVGAGI (reference sequence). The CDR3 loop spans 16 amino acids. The J segment lost 0 bases and the V segment lost 5 bases, leaving 6 bases of the junction unmatched. CDR3 amino acids: CASSAGQESSYNEQFF. The DNA of the CDR3 is TGTGCCAGCAGTGCGGGACAGGAGAGCTCCTACAATGAGCAGTTCTTC.

The V call is TRBV7-2, the J call TRBJ2-5, with 8 positions matching TRBD1. V gave up 5 bases and J gave up 2 bases; unmatched junction bases: 7. Germline loops: CDR1 SGHTA, CDR2 FQGNSA. This CDR3 is 15 amino acids long. The CDR3 DNA is TGTGCCAGCAGCCCGTTGGACAGGGCGCAAGAGACCCAGTACTTC. Encoded protein: CASSPLDRAQETQYF.

The CDR3: CASRDRGQVSEAFF. The CDR3 nucleotides read TGTGCCAGCAGAGACAGGGGGCAGGTCTCTGAAGCTTTCTTT. The chain has TRBV2 and TRBJ1-1; TRBD1 aligns across 10 bases. The germline V gene encodes CDR1 SNHLY and CDR2 FYNNEI. The trim removed 6 bases at V and 6 bases at J, leaving 7 bases unmatched. The CDR3 consists of 14 residues.

This clone was seen just once. The CDR3 here is CAIRSTSGDSYEQYF. The CDR3 DNA reads TGTGCCATCAGATCTACTAGCGGGGACTCCTACGAGCAGTACTTC. The chain joins TRBV10-3 to TRBJ2-7, with 10 bases lining up with TRBD2. Germline lookup yields CDR1 ENHRY and CDR2 SYGVKD. The junction had 5 bases not matched to a gene; V was cut back by 6 bases and J by 0 bases. The CDR3 has 15 residues.

The chain is built from TRBV5-5 and TRBJ1-2; 7 bases align to TRBD1. This CDR3 contains 13 residues. Trimming removed 4 bases from V and 8 bases from J; junction bases left unmatched: 8. Germline V gene lookup returns CDR1 SGHKS and CDR2 YYEKEE (reference sequence). The CDR3 here is CASSPGQDRGYTF. The DNA of the CDR3 is TGTGCCAGCAGCCCTGGACAGGATCGGGGCTACACCTTC.

This clone was observed once. This sequence joins TRBV19 and TRBJ2-7, with D possibly called TRBD1 or TRBD2 (5 bases each). This CDR3 has 14 amino acids. The V and J ends lost 6 bases and 0 bases respectively, with 12 bases between them. Germline V gene data show CDR1 as LNHDA and CDR2 as SQIVND (reference sequence). CDR3 loop: CASSGDPSSYEQYF. DNA of the CDR3: TGTGCCAGTAGCGGGGACCCCAGCTCCTACGAGCAGTACTTC. Complete variable domain (other parts from reference TRBV19 and TRBJ2-7): DGGITQSPKYLFRKEGQNVTLSCEQNLNHDAMYWYRQDPGQGLRLIYYSQIVNDFQKGDIAEGYSVSREKKESFPLTVTSAQKNPTAFYLCASSGDPSSYEQYFGPGTRLTVT.

This clone was counted many times. The CDR3 protein is CASSYSQANSPLHF. In nucleotides, the CDR3 is TGTGCCAGCAGTTACTCGCAGGCCAATTCACCCCTCCACTTT. J is TRBJ1-6 and V is TRBV6-6, with D unresolved. The germline V gene has CDR1 MNHNY and CDR2 SVGAGI (reference sequence). The germline V and J ends were trimmed by 0 bases and 7 bases, with 7 bases remaining between them. The CDR3 extends over 14 amino acids.

The chain joins TRBV12-5 to TRBJ1-2; a weak D match, TRBD1 (6 bases). Between the trimmed V and J ends, which lost 6 bases and 4 bases, there was a span of 18 bases. CDR3 size: 15 residues. From germline, CDR1 is LGHNT and CDR2 FRNRAP. CDR3 amino acids: CASGEQGNNIYGYTF. The DNA for the CDR3 is TGTGCTAGTGGGGAACAGGGAAACAACATCTATGGCTACACCTTC.

The V and J genes are TRBV7-6 and TRBJ1-2; D gene uncertain. With 1 base removed from V and 1 base from J, the gap between germline ends came to 4 bases. Germline V gene data show CDR1 as SGHVS and CDR2 as FNYEAQ. The CDR3 is 13 amino acids. This CDR3 is CASSLGVNYGYTF. Written as DNA, the CDR3 is TGTGCCAGCAGCTTAGGGGTTAACTATGGCTACACCTTC.